These T cell receptor beta chains were read from a single sample in a study of cytomegalovirus exposure and HLA in healthy donors. Only in-frame clones appear in the TCRdb table, and some are missing; sequencing was by immunoSEQ multiplex PCR. This sample's table reports 50,000 to 70,000 clones. Sequenced input: PBMCs. The receptors were sampled from a young woman in good health and CMV-seronegative. The CDR3 runs from the conserved cysteine through the conserved F or W. A D gene is named only where the DNA matches it firmly.

>TRBV7-9|.|TRBJ2-2
TGTGCCAGCAGCACCGGGACCGGGGAGCTGTTTTTT
CASSTGTGELFF
>TRBV11-1|.|TRBJ1-1
TGTGCCAGCAGCTTACCCGGGAACACTGAAGCTTTCTTT
CASSLPGNTEAFF
>TRBV7-2|.|TRBJ1-1
TGTGCCAGCAGCTTAGGAACAGGGAACACTGAAGCTTTCTTT
CASSLGTGNTEAFF
>TRBV5-6|TRBD1|TRBJ1-2
TGTGCCAGCAGCACCGGACAGGGGGCAAGGGGCTACACCTTC
CASSTGQGARGYTF
>TRBV30|.|TRBJ1-4
TGTGCCTGGAGGGGCCAGGGTAATGAAAAACTGTTTTTT
CAWRGQGNEKLFF
>TRBV9|TRBD2|TRBJ2-5
TGTGCCAGCAGCGTAGCTAGCGGGGGAGCTCAGGGGGTGACCCAGTACTTC
CASSVASGGAQGVTQYF
>TRBV4-1|.|TRBJ1-1
TGCGCCAGCAGCCAAGTAGGAGGGACTGAAGCTTTCTTT
CASSQVGGTEAFF
>TRBV5-1|TRBD1|TRBJ1-2
TGCGCCAGCAGCTTGGCCCAGGGGGACTATGGCTACACCTTC
CASSLAQGDYGYTF
>TRBV7-8|.|TRBJ1-5
TGTGCCAGCAGCCCAATAGACAGCGATCAGCCCCAGCATTTT
CASSPIDSDQPQHF
>TRBV6-5|.|TRBJ2-4
TGTGCCAGCAGTCCGGGTTACCTAGCCAAAAACATTCAGTACTTC
CASSPGYLAKNIQYF
>TRBV4-1|.|TRBJ2-7
TGCGCCAGCAGCCAAGACGACAGGAGTCCGTCTTACGAGCAGTACTTC
CASSQDDRSPSYEQYF
>TRBV19|.|TRBJ1-1
TGTGCCAGTAGGGAGGGGAACACTGAAGCTTTCTTT
CASREGNTEAFF
>TRBV13|TRBD2|TRBJ2-5
TGTGCCAGCAGCTTCCCCTCGGGTGGGAGGGCTACCCAAGAGACCCAGTACTTC
CASSFPSGGRATQETQYF
>TRBV19|.|TRBJ2-7
TGTGCCAGTAGTAGAGCCGGGACAAACTACGAGCAGTACTTC
CASSRAGTNYEQYF
>TRBV19|.|TRBJ1-2
TGTGCCAGTAGTAACTCCAGGGGTTCTAACTATGGCTACACCTTC
CASSNSRGSNYGYTF
>TRBV7-8|TRBD2|TRBJ2-5
TGTGCCAGCAGCTTGTTCGGGACTAGGGGAGAGACCCAGTACTTC
CASSLFGTRGETQYF
>TRBV5-4|TRBD1|TRBJ1-1
TGTGCCAGCAGCTTGTGGCCCTTAGGGCAGGGGGTGAACACTGAAGCTTTCTTT
CASSLWPLGQGVNTEAFF
>TRBV4-1|.|TRBJ1-1
TGCGCCAGCAGCCCAGGCCTGCTGGGGAACACTGAAGCTTTCTTT
CASSPGLLGNTEAFF
>TRBV6-6|.|TRBJ1-6
TGTGCCAGCAGTAGTACAGGTCCTGAATTTTCACCCCTCCACTTT
CASSSTGPEFSPLHF
>TRBV6-5|.|TRBJ1-3
TGTGCCAGCAGTCCCGGGACTGACTCTGGAAACACCATATATTTT
CASSPGTDSGNTIYF
>TRBV5-8|.|TRBJ2-2
TGTGCCAGCAGCTTCGGGTCGAACACCGGGGAGCTGTTTTTT
CASSFGSNTGELFF
>TRBV5-1|.|TRBJ1-1
TGCGCCAGCAGCTTGGATCCTTTCACTGAAGCTTTCTTT
CASSLDPFTEAFF
>TRBV5-6|TRBD2|TRBJ2-7
TGTGCCAGCAGCACACCCCCGGGACTAGCGTCTATAAGCTCCTACGAGCAGTACTTC
CASSTPPGLASISSYEQYF
>TRBV28|.|TRBJ1-1
TGTGCCAGCAGTTCATTCCGACTCGGGGAGAACACTGAAGCTTTCTTT
CASSSFRLGENTEAFF
>TRBV6-5|.|TRBJ2-6
TGTGCCAGCAAAGGGGAGGCCAACGTCCTGACTTTC
CASKGEANVLTF
>TRBV25-1|.|TRBJ1-2
TGTGCCAGCAGTCTCCACGGGGGGGGGTATGATAACTATGGCTACACCTTC
CASSLHGGGYDNYGYTF
>TRBV5-4|TRBD2|TRBJ2-5
TGTGCCAGCAGCTTTCCGGGGGGGACCCAGTACTTC
CASSFPGGTQYF
>TRBV25-1|.|TRBJ2-7
TGTGCCAGCAACGGGAAAATATCCTACGAGCAGTACTTC
CASNGKISYEQYF
>TRBV9|TRBD1|TRBJ1-2
TGTGCCAGCAGCGCACGACAGGGGGCGGCGGTATATGGCTACACCTTC
CASSARQGAAVYGYTF
>TRBV25-1|.|TRBJ2-3
TGTGCCAGCACGAAGTCCGGGGAGGACTCGGGGCTGGATACGCAGTATTTT
CASTKSGEDSGLDTQYF
>TRBV7-6|.|TRBJ2-7
TGTGCCAGCAGCTCAAGGGATGGCGGGCGGGCGGGAACCTACGAGCAGTACTTC
CASSSRDGGRAGTYEQYF
>TRBV11-1|TRBD1|TRBJ1-2
TGTGCCAGCAGCTTACTAAGCGGGACAGGCAAGTACGGAAGTGGCTACACCTTC
CASSLLSGTGKYGSGYTF
>TRBV19|.|TRBJ1-2
TGTGCCAGTAGCTCGTACTCGGGGGACAACTATGGCTACACCTTC
CASSSYSGDNYGYTF
>TRBV7-9|TRBD2|TRBJ2-7
TGTGCCAGCAGCTTAGTGCGGACTAGCGGGGGGGCAGTGAGGAACGAGCAGTACTTC
CASSLVRTSGGAVRNEQYF
>TRBV19|TRBD1|TRBJ1-2
TGTGCCAGTATCGGACAGGGAATTGGCTACACCTTC
CASIGQGIGYTF
>TRBV4-2|.|TRBJ2-7
TGTGCCAGCAGCCTTCGGGGGAACGCCTACGAGCAGTACTTC
CASSLRGNAYEQYF
>TRBV9|TRBD1|TRBJ2-7
TGTGCCAGCAGCGTACAGGGGGCCGCCTACGAGCAGTACTTC
CASSVQGAAYEQYF
>TRBV5-6|.|TRBJ2-1
TGTGCCAGCAGCTTCCATCTACGAAGCTCCTACAATGAGCAGTTCTTC
CASSFHLRSSYNEQFF
>TRBV15|TRBD1|TRBJ1-2
TGTGCCACCCGGGACAGGGGAGATGGCTACACCTTC
CATRDRGDGYTF
>TRBV4-1|TRBD2|TRBJ2-1
TGCGCCAGCAGCCAAGAAAGAGCGGGAGGGAGAGAGCAGTTCTTC
CASSQERAGGREQFF
>TRBV11-3|.|TRBJ1-1
TGTGCCAGCAGCTTAGTTCCGGGGGGGGGCACTGAAGCTTTCTTT
CASSLVPGGGTEAFF
>TRBV9|.|TRBJ2-7
TGTGCCAGCAGCGAATTTGACATCTCCTACGAGCAGTACTTC
CASSEFDISYEQYF